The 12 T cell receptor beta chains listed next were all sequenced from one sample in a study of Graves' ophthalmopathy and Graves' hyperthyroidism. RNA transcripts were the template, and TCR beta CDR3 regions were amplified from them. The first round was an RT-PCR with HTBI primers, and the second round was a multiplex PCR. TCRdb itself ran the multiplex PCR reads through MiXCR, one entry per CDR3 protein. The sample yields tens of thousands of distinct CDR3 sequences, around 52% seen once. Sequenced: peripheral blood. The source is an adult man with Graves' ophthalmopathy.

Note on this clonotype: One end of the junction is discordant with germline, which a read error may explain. CDR3 loop: CAGSEDKPHTEAFF. Here the CDR3 DNA reads TGTGCCGGCAGTGAAGACAAGCCGCACACTGAAGCTTTCTTT. This chain uses TRBV2 with TRBJ1-1, with unresolved D. Germline V gene sequence: CDR1 SNHLY, CDR2 FYNNEI. The CDR3 covers 14 residues.

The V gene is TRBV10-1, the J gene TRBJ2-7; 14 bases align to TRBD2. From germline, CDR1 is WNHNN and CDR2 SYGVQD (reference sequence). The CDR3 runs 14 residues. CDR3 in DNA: TGCACCAGCATTAGAGGGACTAGCGGGGGCGAGCAGTACGTC. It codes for CTSIRGTSGGEQYV.

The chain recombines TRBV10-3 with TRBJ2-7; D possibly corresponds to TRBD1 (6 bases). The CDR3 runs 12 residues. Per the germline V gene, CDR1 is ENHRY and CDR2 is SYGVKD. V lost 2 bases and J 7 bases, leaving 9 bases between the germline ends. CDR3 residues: CAISEGQGEQYF. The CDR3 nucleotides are TGTGCCATCAGTGAGGGGCAGGGGGAGCAGTACTTC.

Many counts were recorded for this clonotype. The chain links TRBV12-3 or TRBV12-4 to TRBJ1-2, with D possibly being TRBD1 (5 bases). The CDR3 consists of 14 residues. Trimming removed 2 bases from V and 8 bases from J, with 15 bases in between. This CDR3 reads CASSLRWGGSGYTF. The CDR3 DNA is TGTGCCAGCAGTTTACGGTGGGGGGGGAGCGGCTACACCTTC.

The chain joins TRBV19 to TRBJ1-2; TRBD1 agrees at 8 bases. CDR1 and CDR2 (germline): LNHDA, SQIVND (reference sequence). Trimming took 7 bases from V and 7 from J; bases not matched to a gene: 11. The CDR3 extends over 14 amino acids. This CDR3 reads CASTQGQVLCGYTF. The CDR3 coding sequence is TGTGCCAGTACCCAGGGACAGGTGTTATGTGGCTACACCTTC.

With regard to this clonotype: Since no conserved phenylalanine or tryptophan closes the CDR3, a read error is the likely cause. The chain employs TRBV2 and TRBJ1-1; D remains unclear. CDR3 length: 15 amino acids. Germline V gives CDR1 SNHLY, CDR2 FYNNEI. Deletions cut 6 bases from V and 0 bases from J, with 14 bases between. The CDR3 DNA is TGTGCCAGCAGCGAGACCAGCAGAGTGAACACTGAAGCTTTCCTT. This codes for CASSETSRVNTEAFL.

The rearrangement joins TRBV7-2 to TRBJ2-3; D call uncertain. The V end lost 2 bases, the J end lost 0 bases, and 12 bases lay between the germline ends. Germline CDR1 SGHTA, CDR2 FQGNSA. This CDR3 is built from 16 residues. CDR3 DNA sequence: TGTGCCAGCAGCTTATTTTTCGACTTTAGCACAGATACGCAGTATTTT. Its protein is CASSLFFDFSTDTQYF.

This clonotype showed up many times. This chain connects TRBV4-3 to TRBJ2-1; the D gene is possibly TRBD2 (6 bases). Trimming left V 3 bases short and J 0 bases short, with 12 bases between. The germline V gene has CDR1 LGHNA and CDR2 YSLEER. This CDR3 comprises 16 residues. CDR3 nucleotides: TGCGCCAGCAGCCAGAGTCGACTAGTCTCCTACAATGAGCAGTTCTTC. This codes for CASSQSRLVSYNEQFF.

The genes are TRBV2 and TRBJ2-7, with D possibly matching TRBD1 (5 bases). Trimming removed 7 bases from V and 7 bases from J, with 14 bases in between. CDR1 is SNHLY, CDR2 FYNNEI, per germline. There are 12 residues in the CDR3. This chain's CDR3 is CASTRRGGEQYF. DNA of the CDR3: TGTGCCAGCACCCGAAGGGGTGGGGAGCAGTACTTC.

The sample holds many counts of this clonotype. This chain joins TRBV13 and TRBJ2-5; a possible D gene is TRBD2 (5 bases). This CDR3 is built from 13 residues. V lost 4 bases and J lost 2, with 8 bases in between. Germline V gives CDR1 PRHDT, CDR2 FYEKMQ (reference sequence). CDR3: CASSSRGQETQYF. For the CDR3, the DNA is TGTGCCAGCAGCTCTCGGGGACAAGAGACCCAGTACTTC.

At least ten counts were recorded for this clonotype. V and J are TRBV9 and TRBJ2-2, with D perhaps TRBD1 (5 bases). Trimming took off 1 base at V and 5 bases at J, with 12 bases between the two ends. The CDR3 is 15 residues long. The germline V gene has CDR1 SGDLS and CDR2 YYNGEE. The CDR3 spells CASSVHGQPTGELFF. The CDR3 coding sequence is TGTGCCAGCAGCGTACACGGACAACCGACCGGGGAGCTGTTTTTT.

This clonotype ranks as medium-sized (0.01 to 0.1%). Here the CDR3 DNA reads TGCAGCGCCCAAGGGTACAGGGAGACCCAGTACTTC. Translated: CSAQGYRETQYF. The chain joins TRBV29-1 to TRBJ2-5; D perhaps matches TRBD1 (5 bases). This CDR3 region has 12 residues. The ends were cut back, 7 bases at V and 5 bases at J, with 14 bases in the middle. CDR1 is SQVTM and CDR2 is ANQGSEA in the germline V gene.